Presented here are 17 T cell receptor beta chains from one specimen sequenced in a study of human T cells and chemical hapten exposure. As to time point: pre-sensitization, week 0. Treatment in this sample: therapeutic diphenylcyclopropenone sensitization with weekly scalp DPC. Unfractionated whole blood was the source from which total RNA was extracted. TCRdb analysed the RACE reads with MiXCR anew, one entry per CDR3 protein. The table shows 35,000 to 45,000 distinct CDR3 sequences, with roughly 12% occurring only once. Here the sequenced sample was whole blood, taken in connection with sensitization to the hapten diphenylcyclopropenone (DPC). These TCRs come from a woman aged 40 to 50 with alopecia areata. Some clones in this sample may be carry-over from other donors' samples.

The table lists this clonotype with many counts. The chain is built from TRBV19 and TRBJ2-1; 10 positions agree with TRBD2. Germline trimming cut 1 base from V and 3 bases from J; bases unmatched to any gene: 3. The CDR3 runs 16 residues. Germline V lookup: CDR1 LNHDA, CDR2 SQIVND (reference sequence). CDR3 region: CASSIGASGGYNEQFF. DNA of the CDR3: TGTGCCAGTAGTATAGGAGCTAGCGGGGGCTACAATGAGCAGTTCTTC.

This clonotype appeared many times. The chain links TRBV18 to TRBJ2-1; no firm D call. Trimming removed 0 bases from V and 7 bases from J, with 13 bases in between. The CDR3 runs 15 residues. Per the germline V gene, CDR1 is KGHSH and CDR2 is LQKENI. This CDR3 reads CASSPPHSYVNEQFF. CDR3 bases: TGTGCCAGCTCACCACCACACAGTTATGTGAATGAGCAGTTCTTC.

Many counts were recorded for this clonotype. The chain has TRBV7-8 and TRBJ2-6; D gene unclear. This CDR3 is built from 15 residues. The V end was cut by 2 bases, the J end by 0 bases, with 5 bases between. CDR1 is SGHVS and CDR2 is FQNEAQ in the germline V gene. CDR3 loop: CASSLSVSGANVLTF. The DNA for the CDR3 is TGTGCCAGCAGCTTATCGGTCTCTGGGGCCAACGTCCTGACTTTC.

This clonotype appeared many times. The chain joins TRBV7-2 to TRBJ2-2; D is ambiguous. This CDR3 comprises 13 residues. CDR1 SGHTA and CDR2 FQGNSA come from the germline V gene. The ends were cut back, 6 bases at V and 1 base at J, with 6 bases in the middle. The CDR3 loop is CASRPQNTGELFF. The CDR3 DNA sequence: TGTGCCAGCAGACCTCAGAACACCGGGGAGCTGTTTTTT.

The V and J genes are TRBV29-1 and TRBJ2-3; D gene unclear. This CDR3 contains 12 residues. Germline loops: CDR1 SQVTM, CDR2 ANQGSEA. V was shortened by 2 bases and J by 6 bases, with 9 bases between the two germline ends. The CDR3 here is CSVEKGTDTQYF. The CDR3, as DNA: TGCAGCGTTGAAAAAGGTACCGATACGCAGTATTTT.

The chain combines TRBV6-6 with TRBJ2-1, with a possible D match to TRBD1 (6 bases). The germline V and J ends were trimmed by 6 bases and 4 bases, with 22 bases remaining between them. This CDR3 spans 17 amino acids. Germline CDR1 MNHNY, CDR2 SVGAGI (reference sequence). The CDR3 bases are TGTGCCAGCAGGTCCACCGGGACACACAAAAATTACAATGAGCAGTTCTTC. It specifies CASRSTGTHKNYNEQFF.

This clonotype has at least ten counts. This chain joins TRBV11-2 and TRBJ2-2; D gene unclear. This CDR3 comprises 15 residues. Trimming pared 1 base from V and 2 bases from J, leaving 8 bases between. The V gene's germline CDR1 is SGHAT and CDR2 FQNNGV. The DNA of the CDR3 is TGTGCCAGCAGCTTAGCTCTCAGTAACACCGGGGAGCTGTTTTTT. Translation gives CASSLALSNTGELFF.

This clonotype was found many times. Here the CDR3 DNA reads TGTGCCAGAAATAATGGGGGAGGAATCCCGAAAGGGGCCAACGTCCTGACTTTC. Its translation is CARNNGGGIPKGANVLTF. V and J are TRBV2 and TRBJ2-6; D perhaps matches TRBD2 (6 bases). The CDR3 contains 18 residues. The V end lost 9 bases, the J end lost 4 bases, and 25 bases lay between the germline ends. Germline lookup yields CDR1 SNHLY and CDR2 FYNNEI.

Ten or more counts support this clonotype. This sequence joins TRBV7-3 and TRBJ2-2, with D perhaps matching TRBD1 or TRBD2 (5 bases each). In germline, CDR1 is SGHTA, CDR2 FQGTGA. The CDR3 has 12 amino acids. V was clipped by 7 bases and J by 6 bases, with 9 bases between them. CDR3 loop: CASNRGSGELFF. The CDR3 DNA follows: TGTGCCAGCAACCGGGGCTCCGGGGAGCTGTTTTTT.

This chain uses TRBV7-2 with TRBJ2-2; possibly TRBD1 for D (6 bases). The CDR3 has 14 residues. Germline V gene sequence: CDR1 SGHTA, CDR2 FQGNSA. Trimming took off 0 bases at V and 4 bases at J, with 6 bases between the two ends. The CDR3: CASSLATGTGELFF. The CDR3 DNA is TGTGCCAGCAGCTTAGCGACAGGCACCGGGGAGCTGTTTTTT.

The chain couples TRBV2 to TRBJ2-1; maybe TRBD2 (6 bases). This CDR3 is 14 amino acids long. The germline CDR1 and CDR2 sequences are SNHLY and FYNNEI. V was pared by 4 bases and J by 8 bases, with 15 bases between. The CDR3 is CASSGRVTFDEQFF. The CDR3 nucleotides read TGTGCCAGCAGTGGGAGGGTTACGTTCGATGAGCAGTTCTTC.

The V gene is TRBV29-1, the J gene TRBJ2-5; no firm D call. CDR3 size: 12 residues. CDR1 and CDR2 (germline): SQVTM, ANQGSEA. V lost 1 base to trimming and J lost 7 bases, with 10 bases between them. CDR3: CSVEVDTGTQYF. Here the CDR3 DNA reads TGCAGCGTTGAAGTCGACACGGGGACCCAGTACTTC.

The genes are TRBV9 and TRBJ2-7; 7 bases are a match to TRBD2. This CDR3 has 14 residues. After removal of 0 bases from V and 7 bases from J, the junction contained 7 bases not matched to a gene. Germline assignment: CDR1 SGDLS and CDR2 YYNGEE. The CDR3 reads CASSVGLASREQYF. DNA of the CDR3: TGTGCCAGCAGCGTAGGACTAGCATCGCGGGAGCAGTACTTC.

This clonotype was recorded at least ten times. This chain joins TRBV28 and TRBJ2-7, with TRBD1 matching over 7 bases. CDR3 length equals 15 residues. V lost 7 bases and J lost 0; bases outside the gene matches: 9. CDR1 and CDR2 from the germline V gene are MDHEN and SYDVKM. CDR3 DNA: TGTGCCAGCAAACACCGGGACAGAGCCTCCTACGAGCAGTACTTC. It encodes CASKHRDRASYEQYF.

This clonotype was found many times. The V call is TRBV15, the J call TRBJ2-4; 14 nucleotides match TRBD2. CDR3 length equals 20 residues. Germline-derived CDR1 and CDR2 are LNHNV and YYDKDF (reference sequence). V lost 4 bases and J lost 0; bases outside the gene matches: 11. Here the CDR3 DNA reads TGTGCCACCAGCAAAAATTTGGGACTAGCGGGAGTGGGAGCCAAAAACATTCAGTACTTC. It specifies CATSKNLGLAGVGAKNIQYF. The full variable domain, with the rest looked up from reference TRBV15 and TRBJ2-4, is DAMVIQNPRYQVTQFGKPVTLSCSQTLNHNVMYWYQQKSSQAPKLLFHYYDKDFNNEADTPDNFQSRRPNTSFCFLDIRSPGLGDTAMYLCATSKNLGLAGVGAKNIQYFGAGTRLSVL.

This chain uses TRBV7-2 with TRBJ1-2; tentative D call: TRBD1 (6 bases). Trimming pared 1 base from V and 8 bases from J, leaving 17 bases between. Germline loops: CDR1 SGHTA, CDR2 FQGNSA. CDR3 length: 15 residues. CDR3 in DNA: TGTGCCAGCAGCTTAGTGGGGGGCAGGGAACAGGGCTACACCTTC. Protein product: CASSLVGGREQGYTF. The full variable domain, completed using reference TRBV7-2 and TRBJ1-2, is GAGVSQSPSNKVTEKGKDVELRCDPISGHTALYWYRQSLGQGLEFLIYFQGNSAPDKSGLPSDRFSAERTGGSVSTLTIQRTQQEDSAVYLCASSLVGGREQGYTFGSGTRLTVV.

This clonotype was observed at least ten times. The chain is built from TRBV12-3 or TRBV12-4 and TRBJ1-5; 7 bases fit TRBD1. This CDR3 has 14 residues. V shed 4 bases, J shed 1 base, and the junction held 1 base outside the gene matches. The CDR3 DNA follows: TGTGCCAGCAGTTCGACAGGGAGCAATCAGCCCCAGCATTTT. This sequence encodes CASSSTGSNQPQHF.